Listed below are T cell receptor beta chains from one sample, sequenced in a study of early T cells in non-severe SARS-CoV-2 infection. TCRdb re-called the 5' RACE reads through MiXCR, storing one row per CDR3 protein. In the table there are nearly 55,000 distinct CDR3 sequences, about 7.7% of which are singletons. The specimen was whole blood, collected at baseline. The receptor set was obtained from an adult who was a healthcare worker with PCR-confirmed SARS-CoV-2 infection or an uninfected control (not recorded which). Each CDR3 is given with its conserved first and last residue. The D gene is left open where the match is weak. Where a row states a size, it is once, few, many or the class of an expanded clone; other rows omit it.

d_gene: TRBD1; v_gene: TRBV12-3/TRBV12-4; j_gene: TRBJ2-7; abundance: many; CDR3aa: CASSMGDQGDEQYF; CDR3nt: TGTGCCAGCAGCATGGGAGACCAGGGGGACGAGCAGTACTTC
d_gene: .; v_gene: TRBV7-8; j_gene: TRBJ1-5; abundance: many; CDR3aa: CASSLGVQPQHF; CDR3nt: TGTGCCAGCAGCTTAGGGGTTCAGCCCCAGCATTTT
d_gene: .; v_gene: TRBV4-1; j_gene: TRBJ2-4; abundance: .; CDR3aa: CASSQESLAKNIQYF; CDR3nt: TGCGCCAGCAGCCAAGAGTCGTTAGCCAAAAACATTCAGTACTTC
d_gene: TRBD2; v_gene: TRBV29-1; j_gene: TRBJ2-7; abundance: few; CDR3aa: CSVGLAGDWYEQYF; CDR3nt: TGCAGCGTTGGATTAGCGGGAGATTGGTACGAGCAGTACTTC
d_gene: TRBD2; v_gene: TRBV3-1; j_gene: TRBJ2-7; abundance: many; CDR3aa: CASSPVKAGGEQYF; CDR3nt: TGTGCCAGCAGCCCCGTAAAAGCGGGAGGGGAGCAGTACTTC
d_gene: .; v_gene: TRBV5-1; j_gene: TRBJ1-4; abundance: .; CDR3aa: CASSIQGANEKLFF; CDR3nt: TGCGCCAGCAGCATTCAAGGAGCTAATGAAAAACTGTTTTTT
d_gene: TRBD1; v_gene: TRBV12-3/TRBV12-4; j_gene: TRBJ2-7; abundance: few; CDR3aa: CASSFVLGQGYEQYF; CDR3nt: TGTGCCAGCAGTTTCGTCCTGGGACAGGGGTACGAGCAGTACTTC
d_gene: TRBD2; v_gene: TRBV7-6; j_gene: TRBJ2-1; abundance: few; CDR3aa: CASSILPSGRAVEQFF; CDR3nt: TGTGCCAGCAGCATCTTACCTAGCGGGAGGGCCGTTGAGCAGTTCTTC
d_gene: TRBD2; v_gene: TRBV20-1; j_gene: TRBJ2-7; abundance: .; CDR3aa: CSAIPGQQTSGREEQYF; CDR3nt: TGCAGTGCTATACCGGGACAGCAGACTAGCGGGAGGGAAGAGCAGTACTTC
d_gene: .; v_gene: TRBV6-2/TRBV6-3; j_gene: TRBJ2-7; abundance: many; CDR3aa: CASSYYRRVGEQYF; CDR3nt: TGTGCCAGCAGTTACTACAGGCGGGTTGGCGAGCAGTACTTC
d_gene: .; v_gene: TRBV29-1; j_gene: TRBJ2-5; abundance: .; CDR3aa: CSVSEVARETQYF; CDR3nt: TGCAGCGTCTCCGAGGTTGCGAGGGAGACCCAGTACTTC
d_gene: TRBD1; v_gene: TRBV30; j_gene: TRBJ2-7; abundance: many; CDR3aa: CASDRAVVFEQYF; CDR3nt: TGTGCCTCGGACAGGGCCGTGGTTTTCGAGCAGTACTTC
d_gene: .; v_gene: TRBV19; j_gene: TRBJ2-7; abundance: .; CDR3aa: CASSTSGTLIGSEQYF; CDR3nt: TGTGCCAGTAGTACCTCCGGGACATTGATTGGGTCCGAGCAGTACTTC
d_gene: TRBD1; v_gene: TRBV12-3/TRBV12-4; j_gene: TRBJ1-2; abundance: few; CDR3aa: CASSPGTGRNGYTF; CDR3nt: TGTGCCAGCAGTCCAGGGACAGGGCGTAATGGCTACACCTTC
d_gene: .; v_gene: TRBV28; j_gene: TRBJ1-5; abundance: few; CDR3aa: CASSLRPWRGPQPQHF; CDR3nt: TGTGCCAGCAGTTTAAGGCCCTGGAGGGGCCCTCAGCCCCAGCATTTT
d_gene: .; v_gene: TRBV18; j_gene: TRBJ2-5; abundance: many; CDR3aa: CASSPGPGETQYF; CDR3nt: TGTGCCAGCTCACCAGGTCCTGGCGAGACCCAGTACTTC
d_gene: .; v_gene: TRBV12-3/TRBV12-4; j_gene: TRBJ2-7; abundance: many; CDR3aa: CASSPRILAPSYEQYF; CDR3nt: TGTGCCAGCAGTCCCCGGATACTAGCCCCCAGCTACGAGCAGTACTTC
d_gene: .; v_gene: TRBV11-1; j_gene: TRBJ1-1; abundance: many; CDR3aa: CASSLVGSNTEAFF; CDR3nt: TGTGCCAGCAGCTTAGTGGGCAGTAACACTGAAGCTTTCTTT
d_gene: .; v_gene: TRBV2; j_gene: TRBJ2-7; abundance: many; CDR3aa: CASSLTGYEQYF; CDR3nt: TGTGCCAGCAGCCTCACAGGGTACGAGCAGTACTTC
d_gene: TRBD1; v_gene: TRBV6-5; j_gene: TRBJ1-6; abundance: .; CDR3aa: CASRRRTGNNSPLHF; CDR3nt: TGTGCCAGCAGAAGACGGACAGGGAATAATTCACCCCTCCACTTT
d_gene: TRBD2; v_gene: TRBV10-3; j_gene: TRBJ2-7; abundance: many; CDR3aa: CAISDPIRGGRKYEQYF; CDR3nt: TGTGCCATCAGTGACCCAATTAGGGGCGGGAGAAAATACGAGCAGTACTTC
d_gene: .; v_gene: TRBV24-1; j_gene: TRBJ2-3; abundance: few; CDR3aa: CATAGVSPFSTDTQYF; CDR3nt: TGTGCCACCGCAGGAGTCAGCCCATTTAGCACAGATACGCAGTATTTT
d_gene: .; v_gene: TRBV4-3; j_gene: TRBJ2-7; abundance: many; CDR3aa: CASSQVLKSSYEQYF; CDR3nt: TGCGCCAGCAGCCAAGTCTTGAAAAGCTCCTACGAGCAGTACTTC
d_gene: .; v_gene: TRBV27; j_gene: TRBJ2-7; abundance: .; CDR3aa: CASSQTGSYEQYF; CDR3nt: TGTGCCAGCAGTCAGACTGGCTCCTACGAGCAGTACTTC
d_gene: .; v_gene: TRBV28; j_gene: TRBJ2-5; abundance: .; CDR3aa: CASSLLGQETQYF; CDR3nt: TGTGCCAGCAGTTTATTGGGCCAAGAGACCCAGTACTTC
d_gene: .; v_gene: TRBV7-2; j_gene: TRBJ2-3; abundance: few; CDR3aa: CASSPRTSLGDTQYF; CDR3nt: TGTGCCAGCAGCCCCCGGACTTCCCTTGGGGATACGCAGTATTTT
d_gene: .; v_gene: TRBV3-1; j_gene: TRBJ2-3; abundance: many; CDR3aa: CASSQDSSAQDTQYF; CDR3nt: TGTGCCAGCAGCCAAGATTCGTCAGCCCAAGATACGCAGTATTTT
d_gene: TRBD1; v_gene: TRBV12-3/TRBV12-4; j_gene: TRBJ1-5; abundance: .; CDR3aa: CASSTRDRGNQPQHF; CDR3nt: TGTGCCAGCAGTACCAGAGACAGGGGTAATCAGCCCCAGCATTTT